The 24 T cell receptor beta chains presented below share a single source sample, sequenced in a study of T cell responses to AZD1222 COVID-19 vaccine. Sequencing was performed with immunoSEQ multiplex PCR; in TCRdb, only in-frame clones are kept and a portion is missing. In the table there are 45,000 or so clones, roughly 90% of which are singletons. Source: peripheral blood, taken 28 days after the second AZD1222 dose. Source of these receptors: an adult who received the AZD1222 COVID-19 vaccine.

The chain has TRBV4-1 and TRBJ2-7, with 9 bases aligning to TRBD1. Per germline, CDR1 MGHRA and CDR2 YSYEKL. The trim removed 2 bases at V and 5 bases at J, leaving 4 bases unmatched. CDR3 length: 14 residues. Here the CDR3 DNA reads TGCGCCAGCAGCCAACCGGGACAGGGACACGAGCAGTACTTC. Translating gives CASSQPGQGHEQYF.

The CDR3 region has the DNA TGTGCCAGCAGCGTAACAGGGGGCGACTATGGCTACACCTTC. Amino acids: CASSVTGGDYGYTF. J is TRBJ1-2 and V is TRBV9, with 9 bases that match TRBD1. The V gene end was trimmed by 1 base and the J gene end by 3 bases; junction bases not matched to a gene: 1. The germline V gene encodes CDR1 SGDLS and CDR2 YYNGEE. The CDR3 is made up of 14 amino acids.

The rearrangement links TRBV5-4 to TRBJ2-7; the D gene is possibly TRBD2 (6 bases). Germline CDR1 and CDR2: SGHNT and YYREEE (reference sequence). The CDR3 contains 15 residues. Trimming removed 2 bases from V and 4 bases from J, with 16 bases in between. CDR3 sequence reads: CASSFFGGLGYEQYF. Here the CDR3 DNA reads TGTGCCAGCAGCTTTTTCGGGGGATTGGGGTACGAGCAGTACTTC. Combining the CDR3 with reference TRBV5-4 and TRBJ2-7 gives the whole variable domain ETGVTQSPTHLIKTRGQQVTLRCSSQSGHNTVSWYQQALGQGPQFIFQYYREEENGRGNFPPRFSGLQFPNYSSELNVNALELDDSALYLCASSFFGGLGYEQYFGPGTRLTVT.

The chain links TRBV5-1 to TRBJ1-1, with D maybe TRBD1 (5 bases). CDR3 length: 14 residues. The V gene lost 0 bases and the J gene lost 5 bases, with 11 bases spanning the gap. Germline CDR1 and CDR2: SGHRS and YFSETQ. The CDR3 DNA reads TGCGCCAGCAGCTTGGCCAGAGAGGGGACTGAAGCTTTCTTT. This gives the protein CASSLAREGTEAFF.

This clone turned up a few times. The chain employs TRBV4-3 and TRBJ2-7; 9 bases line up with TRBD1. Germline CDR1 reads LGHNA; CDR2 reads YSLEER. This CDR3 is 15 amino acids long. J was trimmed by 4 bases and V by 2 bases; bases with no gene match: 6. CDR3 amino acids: CASSQTGTGLYEQYF. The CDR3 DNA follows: TGCGCCAGCAGCCAAACCGGGACAGGGCTTTACGAGCAGTACTTC.

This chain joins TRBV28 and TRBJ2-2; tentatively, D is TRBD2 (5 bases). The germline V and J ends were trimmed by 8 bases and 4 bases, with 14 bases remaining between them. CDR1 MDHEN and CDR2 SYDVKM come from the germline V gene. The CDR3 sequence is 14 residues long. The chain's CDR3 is CASRGLSATGELFF. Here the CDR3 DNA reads TGTGCCAGCCGTGGACTCTCCGCCACCGGGGAGCTGTTTTTT.

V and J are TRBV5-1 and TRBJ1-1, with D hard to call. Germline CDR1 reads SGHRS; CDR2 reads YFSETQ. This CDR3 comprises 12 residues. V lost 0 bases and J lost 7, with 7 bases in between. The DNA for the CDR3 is TGCGCCAGCAGCTTGGGTAGCTTTGAAGCTTTCTTT. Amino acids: CASSLGSFEAFF.

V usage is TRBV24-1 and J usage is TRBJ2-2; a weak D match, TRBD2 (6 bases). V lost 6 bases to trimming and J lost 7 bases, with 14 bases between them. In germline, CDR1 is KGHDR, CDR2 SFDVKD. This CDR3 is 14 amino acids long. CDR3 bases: TGTGCCACCAGTTCCACGGGAGCGGGCGGGGAGCTGTTTTTT. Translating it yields CATSSTGAGGELFF.

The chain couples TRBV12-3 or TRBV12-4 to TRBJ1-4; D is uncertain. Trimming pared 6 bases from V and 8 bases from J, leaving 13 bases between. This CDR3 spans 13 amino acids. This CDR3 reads CASSKVVGEKLFF. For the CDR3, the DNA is TGTGCCAGCAGCAAAGTAGTAGGGGAAAAACTGTTTTTT.

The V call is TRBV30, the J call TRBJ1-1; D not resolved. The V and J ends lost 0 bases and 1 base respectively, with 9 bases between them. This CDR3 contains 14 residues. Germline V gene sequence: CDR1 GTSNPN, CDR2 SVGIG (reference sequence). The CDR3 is CAWSVGRTNTEAFF. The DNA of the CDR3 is TGTGCCTGGAGTGTAGGGCGGACGAACACTGAAGCTTTCTTT.

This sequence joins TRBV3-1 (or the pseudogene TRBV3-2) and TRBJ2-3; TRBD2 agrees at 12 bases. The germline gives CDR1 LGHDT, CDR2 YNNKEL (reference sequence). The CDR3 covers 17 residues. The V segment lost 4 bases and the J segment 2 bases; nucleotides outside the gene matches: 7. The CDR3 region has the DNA TGTGCCAGCAGCCCCGGGACTAGCGGGCATATCACAGATACGCAGTATTTT. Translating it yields CASSPGTSGHITDTQYF.

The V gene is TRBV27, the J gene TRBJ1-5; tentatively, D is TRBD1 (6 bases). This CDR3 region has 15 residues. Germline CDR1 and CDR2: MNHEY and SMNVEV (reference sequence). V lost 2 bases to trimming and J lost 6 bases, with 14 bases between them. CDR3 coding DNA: TGTGCCAGCAGTTTAGTAGGGGGGGCGGGTCAGCCCCAGCATTTT. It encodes CASSLVGGAGQPQHF.

CDR3 coding DNA: TGTGCCAGCAGCCAAGGGGGTTTGGGGACTAGCGGGAGAACGTACTTC. Translation: CASSQGGLGTSGRTYF. The V call is TRBV3-1 (or the pseudogene TRBV3-2), the J call TRBJ2-7; 14 positions agree with TRBD2. Germline V gene data show CDR1 as LGHDT and CDR2 as YNNKEL (reference sequence). The CDR3 is made up of 16 amino acids. V lost 1 base to trimming and J lost 12 bases; unmatched junction nucleotides: 11.

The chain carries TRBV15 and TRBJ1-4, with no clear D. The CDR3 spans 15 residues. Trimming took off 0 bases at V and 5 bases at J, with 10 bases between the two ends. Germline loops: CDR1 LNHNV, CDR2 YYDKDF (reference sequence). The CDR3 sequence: CATSREVQLNEKLFF. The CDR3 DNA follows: TGTGCCACCAGCAGAGAAGTACAGTTGAATGAAAAACTGTTTTTT.

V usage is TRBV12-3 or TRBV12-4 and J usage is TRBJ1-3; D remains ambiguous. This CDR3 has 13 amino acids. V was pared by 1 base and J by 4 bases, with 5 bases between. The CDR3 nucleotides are TGTGCCAGCAGTTTAGGACTCGGAAACACCATATATTTT. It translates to CASSLGLGNTIYF.

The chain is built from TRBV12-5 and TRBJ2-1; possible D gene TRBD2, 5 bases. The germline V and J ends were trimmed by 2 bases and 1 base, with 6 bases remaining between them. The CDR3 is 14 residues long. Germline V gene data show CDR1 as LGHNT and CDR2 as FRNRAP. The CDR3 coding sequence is TGTGCTAGTGGTTTGTCGGGGTCCTACAATGAGCAGTTCTTC. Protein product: CASGLSGSYNEQFF.

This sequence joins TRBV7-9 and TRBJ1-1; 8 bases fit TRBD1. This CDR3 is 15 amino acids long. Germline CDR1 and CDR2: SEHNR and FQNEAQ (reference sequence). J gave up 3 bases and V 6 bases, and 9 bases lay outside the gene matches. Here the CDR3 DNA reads TGTGCCAGCAGGACGGACAGGGTTTTGGACACTGAAGCTTTCTTT. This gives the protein CASRTDRVLDTEAFF.

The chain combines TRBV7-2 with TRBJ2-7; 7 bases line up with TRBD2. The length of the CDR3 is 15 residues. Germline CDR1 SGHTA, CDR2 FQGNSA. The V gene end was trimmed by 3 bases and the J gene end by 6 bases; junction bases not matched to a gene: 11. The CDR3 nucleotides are TGTGCCAGCAGCTTGCCGACTAGCCGCGGGGGCGAGCAGTACTTC. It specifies CASSLPTSRGGEQYF.

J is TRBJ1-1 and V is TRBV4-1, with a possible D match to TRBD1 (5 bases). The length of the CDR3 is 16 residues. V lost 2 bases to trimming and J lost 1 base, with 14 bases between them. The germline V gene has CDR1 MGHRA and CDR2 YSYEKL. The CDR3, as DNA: TGCGCCAGCAGCCAACCTTATACAGGTAAGAACACTGAAGCTTTCTTT. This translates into CASSQPYTGKNTEAFF.

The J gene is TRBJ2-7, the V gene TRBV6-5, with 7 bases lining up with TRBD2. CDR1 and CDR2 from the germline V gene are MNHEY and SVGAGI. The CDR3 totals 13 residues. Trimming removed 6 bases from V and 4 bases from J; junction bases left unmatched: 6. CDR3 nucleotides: TGTGCCAGCAGGGTAGGACTAGGTTACGAGCAGTACTTC. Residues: CASRVGLGYEQYF.

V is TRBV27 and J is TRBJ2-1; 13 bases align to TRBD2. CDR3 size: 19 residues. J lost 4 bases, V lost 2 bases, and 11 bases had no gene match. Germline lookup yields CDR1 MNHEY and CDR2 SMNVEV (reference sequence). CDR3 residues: CASSLGWRLAGGEYNEQFF. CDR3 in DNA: TGTGCCAGCAGTTTAGGATGGCGACTAGCGGGAGGAGAGTACAATGAGCAGTTCTTC.

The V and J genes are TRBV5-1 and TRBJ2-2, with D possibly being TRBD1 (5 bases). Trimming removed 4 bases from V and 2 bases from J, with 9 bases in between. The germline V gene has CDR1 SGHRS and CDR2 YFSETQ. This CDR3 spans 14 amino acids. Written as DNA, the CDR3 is TGCGCCAGCAGCCCCAGGGCCAACACCGGGGAGCTGTTTTTT. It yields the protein CASSPRANTGELFF.

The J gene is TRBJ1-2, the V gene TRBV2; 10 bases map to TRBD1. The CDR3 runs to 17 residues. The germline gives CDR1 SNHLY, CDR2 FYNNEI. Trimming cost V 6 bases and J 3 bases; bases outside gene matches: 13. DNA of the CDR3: TGTGCCAGCAGACTCCGGGACAGGGGTGCCTCTGACTATGGCTACACCTTC. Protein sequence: CASRLRDRGASDYGYTF. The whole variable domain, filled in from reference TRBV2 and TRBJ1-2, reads EPEVTQTPSHQVTQMGQEVILRCVPISNHLYFYWYRQILGQKVEFLVSFYNNEISEKSEIFDDQFSVERPDGSNFTLKIRSTKLEDSAMYFCASRLRDRGASDYGYTFGSGTRLTVV.

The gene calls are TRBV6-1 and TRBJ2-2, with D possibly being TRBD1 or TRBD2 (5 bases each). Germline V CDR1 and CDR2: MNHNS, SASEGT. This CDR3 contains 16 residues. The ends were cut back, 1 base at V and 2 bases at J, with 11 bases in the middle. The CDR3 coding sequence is TGTGCCAGCAGTGAAGTATCCGGGGCCAACACCGGGGAGCTGTTTTTT. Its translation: CASSEVSGANTGELFF.